The rows below give T cell receptor beta chains drawn from one sample of a study of T cell repertoires in cytomegalovirus infection. These receptors' antigens are unknown. In TCRdb, the reads were re-called with MiXCR into one record per CDR3 protein. The table has hundreds of thousands of distinct CDR3 sequences, roughly 30% seen once. The source material was cultured PBMCs, sampled from culture after CMV antigen stimulation. Every receptor here comes from a human donor in good health (CMV status not recorded). Some clones in this sample may be carry-over from other donors' samples. Both conserved end residues are part of each CDR3. Each record gives: CDR3 protein, CDR3 DNA, D gene, J gene, clone size, V gene. The D gene is left open where the match is weak. Clone size is given for some rows only: seen once, a few or many times, or a class if the clone is expanded.

CDR3: CASSQELLNEQFF
DNA: TGCGCCAGCAGCCAAGAACTCCTCAATGAGCAGTTCTTC
D: .
J: TRBJ2-1
size: .
V: TRBV4-1

CDR3: CASSSPGPHTDTQYF
DNA: TGTGCCAGCAGCTCCCCGGGACCTCACACAGATACGCAGTATTTT
D: .
J: TRBJ2-3
size: .
V: TRBV7-2

CDR3: CASRPGYEQYF
DNA: TGTGCCAGCAGACCGGGTTACGAGCAGTACTTC
D: .
J: TRBJ2-7
size: few
V: TRBV28

CDR3: CASRGGGRPNEKLFF
DNA: TGTGCCAGCCGAGGGGGGGGGAGGCCTAATGAAAAACTGTTTTTT
D: .
J: TRBJ1-4
size: few
V: TRBV7-8

CDR3: CASSGGQQETQYF
DNA: TGTGCCAGCAGCGGGGGACAGCAAGAGACCCAGTACTTC
D: TRBD1
J: TRBJ2-5
size: many
V: TRBV11-2

CDR3: CASHRLSLDSYNEQFF
DNA: TGTGCCAGCCACCGTCTGAGTTTAGACTCCTACAATGAGCAGTTCTTC
D: .
J: TRBJ2-1
size: once
V: TRBV7-8

CDR3: CASSFGIPYSPLHF
DNA: TGTGCCAGCAGCTTTGGGATCCCCTATTCACCCCTCCACTTT
D: .
J: TRBJ1-6
size: few
V: TRBV7-9

CDR3: CAISERPGAEAFF
DNA: TGTGCCATCAGTGAGAGACCGGGCGCTGAAGCTTTCTTT
D: .
J: TRBJ1-1
size: .
V: TRBV10-3

CDR3: CASSPLEGQGGELFF
DNA: TGTGCCAGCAGCCCGTTGGAGGGGCAGGGCGGGGAGCTGTTTTTT
D: .
J: TRBJ2-2
size: few
V: TRBV14

CDR3: CASSLKGVGGNQPQHF
DNA: TGTGCCAGCAGCTTAAAGGGGGTAGGAGGCAATCAGCCCCAGCATTTT
D: .
J: TRBJ1-5
size: .
V: TRBV5-4

CDR3: CASSFLMNTGELFF
DNA: TGTGCCAGCAGCTTCCTAATGAACACCGGGGAGCTGTTTTTT
D: .
J: TRBJ2-2
size: .
V: TRBV7-9

CDR3: CASSQPGQINFF
DNA: TGTGCCAGCAGCCAACCGGGACAGATAAATTTCTTT
D: TRBD1
J: TRBJ1-1
size: few
V: TRBV7-2

CDR3: CASSRFRGNNEKLFF
DNA: TGCGCCAGCAGCCGATTCAGGGGGAATAATGAAAAACTGTTTTTT
D: TRBD1
J: TRBJ1-4
size: once
V: TRBV4-1

CDR3: CASSPAGTGGDGYTF
DNA: TGTGCCAGCAGCCCGGCCGGGACAGGGGGCGATGGCTACACCTTC
D: TRBD1
J: TRBJ1-2
size: few
V: TRBV7-9

CDR3: CASSEDQDYMLSQYF
DNA: TGTGCCAGCAGTGAAGATCAGGACTACATGCTGTCGCAGTACTTC
D: .
J: TRBJ2-7
size: .
V: TRBV6-1

CDR3: CASSPYTLAGGDTQYF
DNA: TGTGCCAGCAGCCCTTATACACTAGCGGGAGGGGATACGCAGTATTTT
D: TRBD2
J: TRBJ2-3
size: many
V: TRBV7-2

CDR3: CAISDPNRGSFGGYTF
DNA: TGTGCCATCAGTGACCCGAACAGGGGAAGTTTCGGTGGCTACACCTTC
D: TRBD1
J: TRBJ1-2
size: .
V: TRBV10-3

CDR3: CASSTRWGGILNTEAFF
DNA: TGTGCCAGCAGCACTCGCTGGGGAGGTATTTTGAACACTGAAGCTTTCTTT
D: .
J: TRBJ1-1
size: many
V: TRBV7-2

CDR3: CSVAHRGSDYGYTF
DNA: TGCAGCGTGGCCCACCGGGGGAGTGACTATGGCTACACCTTC
D: .
J: TRBJ1-2
size: .
V: TRBV29-1

CDR3: CASSLQTAGNTIYF
DNA: TGCGCCAGCAGCTTACAGACAGCTGGAAACACCATATATTTT
D: .
J: TRBJ1-3
size: few
V: TRBV4-1

CDR3: CSAREVGYNSPLHF
DNA: TGCAGTGCTAGAGAAGTCGGCTATAATTCACCCCTCCACTTT
D: .
J: TRBJ1-6
size: .
V: TRBV20-1

CDR3: CASSHRGSGTYEQYF
DNA: TGTGCCAGCAGTCACAGGGGATCTGGGACCTACGAGCAGTACTTC
D: TRBD1
J: TRBJ2-7
size: few
V: TRBV12-3/TRBV12-4

CDR3: CAPLPRTGGHGYTF
DNA: TGTGCCCCCCTCCCTCGGACAGGGGGACATGGCTACACCTTC
D: TRBD1
J: TRBJ1-2
size: .
V: TRBV2

CDR3: CASRAGTGVTDTQYF
DNA: TGTGCCAGCAGAGCCGGGACTGGTGTCACAGATACGCAGTATTTT
D: .
J: TRBJ2-3
size: few
V: TRBV5-6

CDR3: CASSHAAGNTIYF
DNA: TGTGCCAGCAGCCACGCGGCTGGAAACACCATATATTTT
D: .
J: TRBJ1-3
size: few
V: TRBV3-1

CDR3: CASSSDPWGEQFF
DNA: TGTGCCAGCAGCTCCGACCCATGGGGTGAGCAGTTCTTC
D: .
J: TRBJ2-1
size: few
V: TRBV7-2

CDR3: CASSGLREGQGDTQYF
DNA: TGTGCCAGCAGCGGATTGCGGGAGGGCCAGGGAGATACGCAGTATTTT
D: TRBD2
J: TRBJ2-3
size: .
V: TRBV5-4

CDR3: CSVGFSYNEQFF
DNA: TGCAGCGTAGGGTTCTCCTACAATGAGCAGTTCTTC
D: .
J: TRBJ2-1
size: few
V: TRBV29-1

CDR3: CATSRGRDTQYF
DNA: TGTGCCACCAGCAGGGGACGGGATACGCAGTATTTT
D: .
J: TRBJ2-3
size: .
V: TRBV15

CDR3: CASSLTYRDHEQYF
DNA: TGTGCCAGCAGTCTCACCTACAGGGACCACGAGCAGTACTTC
D: .
J: TRBJ2-7
size: .
V: TRBV12-3/TRBV12-4

CDR3: CSVLSGSGKTQYF
DNA: TGCAGCGTTCTTAGCGGGAGCGGGAAGACCCAGTACTTC
D: TRBD2
J: TRBJ2-5
size: .
V: TRBV29-1

CDR3: CASRRGGTDEQFF
DNA: TGTGCCAGCCGGCGGGGGGGCACCGATGAGCAGTTCTTC
D: TRBD2
J: TRBJ2-1
size: .
V: TRBV6-5

CDR3: CSAILGDEDTQYF
DNA: TGCAGTGCTATTTTGGGAGACGAGGATACGCAGTATTTT
D: .
J: TRBJ2-3
size: .
V: TRBV20-1

CDR3: CSVGQLNYGYTF
DNA: TGCAGCGTCGGACAGTTAAACTATGGCTACACCTTC
D: .
J: TRBJ1-2
size: .
V: TRBV29-1

CDR3: CASRDRDRGYTGELFF
DNA: TGTGCCAGCAGGGACCGGGACAGGGGGTATACCGGGGAGCTGTTTTTT
D: TRBD1
J: TRBJ2-2
size: .
V: TRBV12-3/TRBV12-4

CDR3: CASSPLAFAANNEQFF
DNA: TGTGCCAGCAGCCCCCTTGCTTTCGCAGCAAACAATGAGCAGTTCTTC
D: .
J: TRBJ2-1
size: few
V: TRBV7-9

CDR3: CASSHEASGPYEQYF
DNA: TGCGCCAGCAGCCATGAGGCTAGCGGGCCCTACGAGCAGTACTTC
D: TRBD2
J: TRBJ2-7
size: .
V: TRBV4-1

CDR3: CSASQKYLYNSPLHF
DNA: TGCAGTGCTTCACAGAAATACTTGTATAATTCACCCCTCCACTTT
D: .
J: TRBJ1-6
size: once
V: TRBV20-1

CDR3: CASSLRDWNEQFF
DNA: TGTGCCAGCAGCTTGAGGGACTGGAATGAGCAGTTCTTC
D: .
J: TRBJ2-1
size: few
V: TRBV5-6

CDR3: CASSLVREGHYGYTF
DNA: TGTGCCAGCAGCTTAGTTCGGGAAGGGCACTATGGCTACACCTTC
D: .
J: TRBJ1-2
size: many
V: TRBV7-2

CDR3: CSASEKGSTNEKLFF
DNA: TGCAGTGCTAGTGAAAAAGGCTCAACTAATGAAAAACTGTTTTTT
D: .
J: TRBJ1-4
size: .
V: TRBV20-1

CDR3: CSARDGRNNYGYTF
DNA: TGCAGTGCTAGAGATGGCCGAAACAACTATGGCTACACCTTC
D: .
J: TRBJ1-2
size: .
V: TRBV20-1

CDR3: CASSYRPLAKNIQYF
DNA: TGTGCCAGCAGTTACCGGCCCCTAGCCAAAAACATTCAGTACTTC
D: .
J: TRBJ2-4
size: .
V: TRBV6-2/TRBV6-3

CDR3: CAISERLAGGDIQYF
DNA: TGTGCCATCAGTGAAAGACTAGCGGGAGGAGACATTCAGTACTTC
D: TRBD2
J: TRBJ2-4
size: few
V: TRBV10-3

CDR3: CASSSAGTTGTDTQYF
DNA: TGTGCCAGCAGCTCGGCCGGGACCACCGGTACAGATACGCAGTATTTT
D: .
J: TRBJ2-3
size: few
V: TRBV27